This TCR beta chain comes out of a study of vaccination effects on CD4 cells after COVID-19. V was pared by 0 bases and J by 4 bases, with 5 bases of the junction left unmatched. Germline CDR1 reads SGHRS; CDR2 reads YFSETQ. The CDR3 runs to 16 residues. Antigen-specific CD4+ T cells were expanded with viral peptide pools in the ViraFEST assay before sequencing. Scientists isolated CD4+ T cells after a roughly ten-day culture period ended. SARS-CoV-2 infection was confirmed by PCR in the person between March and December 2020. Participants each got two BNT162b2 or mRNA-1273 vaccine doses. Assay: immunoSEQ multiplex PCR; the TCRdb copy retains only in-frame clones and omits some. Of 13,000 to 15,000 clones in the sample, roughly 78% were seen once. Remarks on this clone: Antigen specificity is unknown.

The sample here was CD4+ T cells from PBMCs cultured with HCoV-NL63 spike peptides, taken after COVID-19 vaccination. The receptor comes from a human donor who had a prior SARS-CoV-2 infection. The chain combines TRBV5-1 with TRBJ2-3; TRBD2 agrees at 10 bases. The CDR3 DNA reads TGCGCCAGCAGCTTGGGACTAGCGGGTCGCGCAGATACGCAGTATTTT. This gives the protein CASSLGLAGRADTQYF.